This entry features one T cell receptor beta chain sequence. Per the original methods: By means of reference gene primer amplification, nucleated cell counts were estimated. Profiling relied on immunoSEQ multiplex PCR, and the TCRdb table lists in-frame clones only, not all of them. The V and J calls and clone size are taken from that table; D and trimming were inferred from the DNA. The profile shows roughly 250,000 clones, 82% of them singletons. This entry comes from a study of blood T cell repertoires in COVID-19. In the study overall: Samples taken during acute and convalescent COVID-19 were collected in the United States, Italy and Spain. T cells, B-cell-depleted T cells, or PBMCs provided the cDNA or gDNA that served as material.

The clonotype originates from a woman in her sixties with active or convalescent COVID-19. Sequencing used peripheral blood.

The CDR3 region has the DNA TGTGCCAGCAGTTCCTTGGGACAGGGGGCCGGTGGCTACACCTTC. Translated: CASSSLGQGAGGYTF. This chain connects TRBV6-5 to TRBJ1-2; 12 bases fit TRBD1. Germline loops: CDR1 MNHEY, CDR2 SVGAGI. The V and J ends lost 4 bases and 7 bases, in that order; junction bases with no gene match: 7. The CDR3 has 15 amino acids.